This is a list of T cell receptor beta chains from one sample in a study of blood T cell repertoires in COVID-19. Sequenced by immunoSEQ multiplex PCR; TCRdb stores in-frame clones only, minus some. The sample shows approximately 18,000 clones, about 92% of them seen only once. Sequenced sample: peripheral blood. Receptors originate from a human donor in a cohort sampled during active COVID-19. The CDR3 runs from the conserved cysteine through the conserved F or W. The order of the fields is J gene, clone size, V gene, D gene, CDR3 DNA, CDR3 protein. A D gene is named only where the DNA matches it firmly. Expanded clones get a size class; other rows say once, few or many, or leave the size out.

J: TRBJ1-2; size: -; V: TRBV4-2; D: -; DNA: TGTGCCAGCAGCCAAGATGTGGGTGTGGCAGACAAATATGGCTACACCTTC; CDR3: CASSQDVGVADKYGYTF
J: TRBJ2-7; size: -; V: TRBV7-9; D: -; DNA: TGTGCCAGCAGCTTTACAAGTTACGAGCAGTACTTC; CDR3: CASSFTSYEQYF
J: TRBJ2-3; size: -; V: TRBV10-3; D: TRBD2; DNA: TGTGCCATCAGTTCGCTAGCGGGCCCCACAGATACGCAGTATTTT; CDR3: CAISSLAGPTDTQYF
J: TRBJ1-1; size: -; V: TRBV2; D: -; DNA: TGTGCCAGCATTCTGGAGCGGGCTTTCTTT; CDR3: CASILERAFF
J: TRBJ2-7; size: -; V: TRBV28; D: -; DNA: TGTGCCAGCAGTAGAGGACTAAACTACTACGAGCAGTACTTC; CDR3: CASSRGLNYYEQYF
J: TRBJ2-7; size: -; V: TRBV30; D: TRBD2; DNA: TGTGCCTGGATGATCCGGGAGGCAGCCTACGAGCAGTACTTC; CDR3: CAWMIREAAYEQYF
J: TRBJ2-2; size: -; V: TRBV5-6; D: -; DNA: TGTGCCAGCAGCTATAGTATGGTTAACACCGGGGAGCTGTTTTTT; CDR3: CASSYSMVNTGELFF
J: TRBJ1-5; size: -; V: TRBV6-5; D: TRBD1; DNA: TGTGCCAGCAGTTCGGGACAGGGGAATCATCAGCCCCAGCATTTT; CDR3: CASSSGQGNHQPQHF
J: TRBJ2-1; size: -; V: TRBV5-1; D: TRBD2; DNA: TGCGCCAGCAGCTTGGTAGCGGGGGGCCACAATGAGCAGTTCTTC; CDR3: CASSLVAGGHNEQFF
J: TRBJ2-1; size: -; V: TRBV13; D: TRBD2; DNA: TGTGCCAGCAGCTTAGGGCTAGCGGGAGTTGATGAGCAGTTCTTC; CDR3: CASSLGLAGVDEQFF
J: TRBJ2-7; size: -; V: TRBV28; D: -; DNA: TGTGCCAGCAGCTACAGGGACGAGCAGTACTTC; CDR3: CASSYRDEQYF
J: TRBJ2-3; size: -; V: TRBV9; D: TRBD2; DNA: TGTGCCAGCAGCTTACCGGGACTAGCGGTCACAGATACGCAGTATTTT; CDR3: CASSLPGLAVTDTQYF
J: TRBJ2-7; size: -; V: TRBV7-2; D: -; DNA: TGTGCCAGTCGGAGGGCTTCGAGCTCCTACGAGCAGTACTTC; CDR3: CASRRASSSYEQYF
J: TRBJ2-5; size: -; V: TRBV5-6; D: -; DNA: TGTGCCAGCAGCTCACCGGGGAGAGGGGAGACCCAGTACTTC; CDR3: CASSSPGRGETQYF
J: TRBJ2-1; size: -; V: TRBV6-2/TRBV6-3; D: TRBD2; DNA: TGTGCCAGCAGTTACTCACGCAGCGGGAGAGGCAATGAGCAGTTCTTC; CDR3: CASSYSRSGRGNEQFF
J: TRBJ1-1; size: -; V: TRBV10-3; D: TRBD1; DNA: TGTGCCATCAGGGGACAGGGAGACACTGAAGCTTTCTTT; CDR3: CAIRGQGDTEAFF
J: TRBJ2-1; size: -; V: TRBV13; D: TRBD2; DNA: TGTGCCAGCAGCTTACTAGCGGGGGCTTACAATGAGCAGTTCTTC; CDR3: CASSLLAGAYNEQFF
J: TRBJ2-2; size: -; V: TRBV5-4; D: -; DNA: TGTGCCAGCAGCTCTATAAGCGGACCGAACACCGGGGAGCTGTTTTTT; CDR3: CASSSISGPNTGELFF
J: TRBJ2-7; size: -; V: TRBV20-1; D: -; DNA: TGCAGTGCTAGTCCTAGTGATCCGAGCCCTTACGAGCAGTACTTC; CDR3: CSASPSDPSPYEQYF
J: TRBJ2-3; size: once; V: TRBV11-2; D: -; DNA: TGTGCCAGCAGCCCCCCAGGGGCTAGCACAGATACGCAGTATTTT; CDR3: CASSPPGASTDTQYF
J: TRBJ2-1; size: -; V: TRBV7-9; D: TRBD1; DNA: TGTGCCAGCAGCCCCGGACAGGCCTCCTACAATGAGCAGTTCTTC; CDR3: CASSPGQASYNEQFF
J: TRBJ2-7; size: -; V: TRBV9; D: -; DNA: TGTGCCAGCAGCGTAGGGACCGGGGTTTGGGAGTACGAGCAGTACTTC; CDR3: CASSVGTGVWEYEQYF
J: TRBJ2-5; size: -; V: TRBV28; D: TRBD1; DNA: TGTGCCAGCAGTTTGGGACAGGGTTTGCGAGAGACCCAGTACTTC; CDR3: CASSLGQGLRETQYF
J: TRBJ1-1; size: -; V: TRBV12-3/TRBV12-4; D: -; DNA: TGTGCCAGCAGTAGCACAGGGAACACTGAAGCTTTCTTT; CDR3: CASSSTGNTEAFF
J: TRBJ1-6; size: -; V: TRBV6-5; D: -; DNA: TGTGCCAGCAGTTACGGCAGGGTAGCATCACCCCTCCACTTT; CDR3: CASSYGRVASPLHF
J: TRBJ1-2; size: -; V: TRBV11-3; D: -; DNA: TGTGCCAGCAGCTTAGAGGAGGAGGGCCGCCCTAACTATGGCTACACCTTC; CDR3: CASSLEEEGRPNYGYTF
J: TRBJ2-4; size: -; V: TRBV7-9; D: -; DNA: TGTGCCAGCAGCTTAACATCAGTTGGCATTCAGTACTTC; CDR3: CASSLTSVGIQYF
J: TRBJ1-4; size: -; V: TRBV11-2; D: -; DNA: TGTGCCAGCAGCCTAACAGGGTTGGCTAATGAAAAACTGTTTTTT; CDR3: CASSLTGLANEKLFF
J: TRBJ2-7; size: -; V: TRBV7-9; D: TRBD2; DNA: TGTGCCAGCAGCCCCAGAGGGACTAGCGGAGCCTACGAGCAGTACTTC; CDR3: CASSPRGTSGAYEQYF
J: TRBJ2-1; size: -; V: TRBV3-1/TRBV3-2; D: -; DNA: TGTGCCAGCAGCCAAGATTTCCAGCCACACAGGGAGCAGTTCTTC; CDR3: CASSQDFQPHREQFF
J: TRBJ1-4; size: -; V: TRBV9; D: TRBD1; DNA: TGTGCCAGCAGCCACCCCCGACAGGGGCGCGGGGCTAATGAAAAACTGTTTTTT; CDR3: CASSHPRQGRGANEKLFF